These 14 T cell receptor beta chains were all obtained from the same sample, sequenced in a study of blood T cell repertoires in COVID-19 (dated by TCRdb to about 2020). Library method: the immunoSEQ multiplex PCR assay. Sourced from immuneACCESS, this table was stored by TCRdb with only in-frame sequences that have V and J called. A share of the clones is absent; for the studies checked, an unresolved V gene accounts for under half, and the remainder has no known explanation. This sample comprises 250,000 to 300,000 clones, about nine tenths of them detected only once. The ten largest clonotypes hold about 11% of the sample. Sequenced sample: peripheral blood. The receptors originated from a woman in her twenties or thirties with COVID-19, enrolled during active disease.

The chain employs TRBV9 and TRBJ2-2, with D perhaps matching TRBD2 (6 bases). V was cut by 4 bases and J by 6 bases, with 22 bases left in between. From germline, CDR1 is SGDLS and CDR2 YYNGEE. The length of the CDR3 is 17 residues. Written as DNA, the CDR3 is TGTGCCAGCAGCAACCTTCTGGGCGGGAACCCCCCCGGGGAGCTGTTTTTT. It codes for CASSNLLGGNPPGELFF.

The rearrangement links TRBV5-4 to TRBJ2-6; 8 nucleotides match TRBD1. The CDR3 contains 20 residues. The germline V gene encodes CDR1 SGHNT and CDR2 YYREEE (reference sequence). The V gene end was trimmed by 4 bases and the J gene end by 2 bases; junction bases not matched to a gene: 17. The CDR3 nucleotides are TGTGCCAGCAGCGCTGGACAGGGTGGGCGTTTCACTGCTGGGGCCAACGTCCTGACTTTC. This codes for CASSAGQGGRFTAGANVLTF.

V usage is TRBV4-1 and J usage is TRBJ1-1, with 7 bases matching TRBD1. From germline, CDR1 is MGHRA and CDR2 YSYEKL. V lost 0 bases, J lost 11 bases, and 6 bases stayed unmatched. This CDR3 has 13 amino acids. CDR3 residues: CASSQEADRVAFF. In DNA, the CDR3 is TGCGCCAGCAGCCAAGAAGCAGACAGGGTTGCTTTCTTT.

The gene calls are TRBV6-5 and TRBJ1-5; D is undetermined. The CDR3 totals 16 residues. V was pared by 3 bases and J by 2 bases, with 14 bases between. The V gene's germline CDR1 is MNHEY and CDR2 SVGAGI. The CDR3 is CASSYPAGFGNQPQHF. DNA of the CDR3: TGTGCCAGCAGTTATCCCGCCGGGTTTGGCAATCAGCCCCAGCATTTT.

J is TRBJ1-1 and V is TRBV9; D gene uncertain. The CDR3 is made up of 14 amino acids. Germline assignment: CDR1 SGDLS and CDR2 YYNGEE. V was clipped by 0 bases and J by 4 bases, with 10 bases between them. CDR3 nucleotides: TGTGCCAGCAGCGTAGGAGGAGTTGGCACTGAAGCTTTCTTT. Its translation is CASSVGGVGTEAFF.

Concerning this clone: This same CDR3 is encoded by further DNA sequences in the sample. This chain uses TRBV7-2 with TRBJ1-5; the D is unclear. Looked up from germline, CDR1 is SGHTA and CDR2 is FQGNSA. The length of the CDR3 is 13 residues. The ends were cut back, 6 bases at V and 2 bases at J, with 8 bases in the middle. The CDR3 here is CASSPRGNQPQHF. DNA for the CDR3: TGTGCCAGCAGTCCCCGAGGCAATCAGCCCCAGCATTTT.

The chain has TRBV13 and TRBJ1-4, with TRBD1 matching 10 bases. V shed 5 bases and J 6 bases; nucleotides not matched to a gene: 3. There are 14 residues in the CDR3. Germline values: CDR1 PRHDT, CDR2 FYEKMQ (reference sequence). The CDR3 DNA sequence: TGTGCCAGCAGCCCGGGGACAGGGGATGAAAAACTGTTTTTT. As protein: CASSPGTGDEKLFF.

In its sample, this clone was seen once. The V call is TRBV10-1, the J call TRBJ2-1; TRBD2 agrees at 9 bases. Germline V gives CDR1 WNHNN, CDR2 SYGVQD (reference sequence). The V and J ends lost 4 bases and 8 bases, in that order; junction bases with no gene match: 12. This CDR3 has 16 amino acids. CDR3: CASSGRLAGKWDEQFF. The CDR3, as DNA: TGCGCCAGCAGTGGTAGGCTAGCGGGAAAGTGGGATGAGCAGTTCTTC.

The chain uses TRBV28 and TRBJ1-2; D is perhaps TRBD1 (6 bases). CDR1 is MDHEN and CDR2 is SYDVKM in the germline V gene. The length of the CDR3 is 13 residues. The V gene lost 3 bases and the J gene lost 5 bases, with 10 bases spanning the gap. CDR3 amino acids: CASSLDQGYGYTF. In nucleotides, the CDR3 is TGTGCCAGCAGTTTGGATCAGGGGTATGGCTACACCTTC.

This chain links TRBV19 with TRBJ1-1, with D tentatively TRBD1 (5 bases). The germline V gene encodes CDR1 LNHDA and CDR2 SQIVND (reference sequence). V lost 6 bases and J 5 bases, leaving 16 bases between the germline ends. CDR3 size: 14 residues. The CDR3 loop reads CASSIPAGRTEAFF. The CDR3 DNA follows: TGTGCCAGTAGCATCCCCGCAGGGAGGACTGAAGCTTTCTTT.

This clone turned up a few times. The genes are TRBV18 and TRBJ1-4; tentative D call: TRBD1 (6 bases). Trimming cost V 6 bases and J 7 bases, with 18 bases left between them. Per germline, CDR1 KGHSH and CDR2 LQKENI. The length of the CDR3 is 15 residues. CDR3 bases: TGTGCCAGCTCGTCGCCGACAGGAGGAGGTGAAAAACTGTTTTTT. It specifies CASSSPTGGGEKLFF. Complete variable domain (other parts from reference TRBV18 and TRBJ1-4): NAGVMQNPRHLVRRRGQEARLRCSPMKGHSHVYWYRQLPEEGLKFMVYLQKENIIDESGMPKERFSAEFPKEGPSILRIQQVVRGDSAAYFCASSSPTGGGEKLFFGSGTQLSVL.

The chain employs TRBV25-1 and TRBJ1-5, with D possibly being TRBD1 (6 bases). CDR3 size: 15 residues. CDR1 and CDR2 from the germline V gene are MGHDK and SYGVNS. V dropped 1 base and J dropped 7 bases, with 14 bases sitting between them. CDR3 sequence (DNA): TGTGCCAGCAGTGAATCCGGGGCAGGGGACCAGCCCCAGCATTTT. This gives the protein CASSESGAGDQPQHF.

The rearrangement uses TRBV9 and TRBJ2-1; 9 bases line up with TRBD2. Germline V gene sequence: CDR1 SGDLS, CDR2 YYNGEE. The CDR3 spans 17 residues. The junction had 9 bases not matched to a gene; V was cut back by 3 bases and J by 2 bases. The CDR3 DNA reads TGTGCCAGCAGCGCAGCGGGAGGCTCCGGCCCCTACAATGAGCAGTTCTTC. Translated, it gives CASSAAGGSGPYNEQFF. Complete variable domain (other parts from reference TRBV9 and TRBJ2-1): DSGVTQTPKHLITATGQRVTLRCSPRSGDLSVYWYQQSLDQGLQFLIQYYNGEERAKGNILERFSAQQFPDLHSELNLSSLELGDSALYFCASSAAGGSGPYNEQFFGPGTRLTVL.

The chain is built from TRBV4-2 and TRBJ2-5, with D perhaps TRBD1 (6 bases). Germline V gene data show CDR1 as LGHNA and CDR2 as YNFKEQ. Trimming took 1 base from V and 5 from J, leaving 14 bases between them. The CDR3 has 15 residues. CDR3 DNA sequence: TGTGCCAGCAGCCAAGTTTCACAGGGAGTGGAGACCCAGTACTTC. This sequence encodes CASSQVSQGVETQYF.